This section outlines one T cell receptor beta chain sequence together with its context. This specimen comes from a study of cytotoxic CD8 clonotypes in ibrutinib-treated CLL. The data were produced by immunoSEQ multiplex PCR, yet TCRdb's version contains in-frame clones alone and is incomplete. The sample holds almost 250,000 clones; roughly 70% are singletons and the top ten take 15%. The germline V gene has CDR1 SQVTM and CDR2 ANQGSEA. Trimming cost V 6 bases and J 4 bases; bases outside gene matches: 4. The CDR3 contains 13 residues. As input for TCR beta libraries, approximately 1.9 micrograms of genomic DNA came from cryopreserved PBMCs.

This receptor was taken from a human donor with chronic lymphocytic leukemia. This chain connects TRBV29-1 to TRBJ1-3, with 9 bases that match TRBD1. The sample here was PBMCs, taken after 24 months of ibrutinib treatment. CDR3 in DNA: TGCAGCGTCGGGACAGGGCAAGGAAACACCATATATTTT. It encodes CSVGTGQGNTIYF.